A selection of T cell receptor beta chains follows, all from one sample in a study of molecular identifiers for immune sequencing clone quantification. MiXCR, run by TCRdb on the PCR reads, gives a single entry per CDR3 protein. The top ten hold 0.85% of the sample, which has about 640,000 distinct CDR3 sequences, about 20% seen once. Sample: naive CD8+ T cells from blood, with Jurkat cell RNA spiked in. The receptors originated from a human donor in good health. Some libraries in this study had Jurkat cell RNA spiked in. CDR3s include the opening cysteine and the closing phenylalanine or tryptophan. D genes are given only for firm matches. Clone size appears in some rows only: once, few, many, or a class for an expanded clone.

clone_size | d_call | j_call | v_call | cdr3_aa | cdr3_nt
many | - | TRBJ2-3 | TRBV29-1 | CSVDRGAVDTQYF | TGCAGCGTTGATAGGGGGGCAGTCGATACGCAGTATTTT
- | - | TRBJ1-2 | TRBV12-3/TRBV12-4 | CASSLGWQTYGYTF | TGTGCCAGCAGTTTAGGTTGGCAGACATATGGCTACACCTTC
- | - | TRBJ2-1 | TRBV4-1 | CASSQEMVGLYDSSYNEQFF | TGCGCCAGCAGCCAAGAAATGGTCGGGCTTTACGACAGCTCCTACAATGAGCAGTTCTTC
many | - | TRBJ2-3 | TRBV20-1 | CSARASSTDTQYF | TGCAGTGCTAGAGCCTCTAGCACAGATACGCAGTATTTT
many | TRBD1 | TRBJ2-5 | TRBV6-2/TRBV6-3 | CASSPPSPGTALQETQYF | TGTGCCAGCAGCCCCCCCTCCCCCGGGACAGCGCTCCAAGAGACCCAGTACTTC
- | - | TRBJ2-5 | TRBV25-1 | CASSEFTTGNEETQYF | TGTGCCAGCAGTGAATTTACGACGGGAAACGAGGAGACCCAGTACTTC
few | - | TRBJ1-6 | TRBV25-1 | CASSDLVNSPLHF | TGTGCCAGCAGTGACCTAGTGAATTCACCCCTCCACTTT
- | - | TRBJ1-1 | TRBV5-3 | CASGLAQNTEAFF | TGTGCCAGCGGCTTGGCCCAGAACACTGAAGCTTTCTTT
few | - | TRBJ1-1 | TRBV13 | CASSLGGGVRTEAFF | TGTGCCAGCAGCTTAGGGGGGGGGGTTCGCACTGAAGCTTTCTTT
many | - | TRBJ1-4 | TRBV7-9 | CASSFPGRTNEKLFF | TGTGCCAGCAGCTTCCCGGGTCGAACTAATGAAAAACTGTTTTTT
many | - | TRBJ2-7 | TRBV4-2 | CASSQGMGLVTYEQYF | TGTGCCAGCAGCCAAGGTATGGGACTCGTCACCTACGAGCAGTACTTC
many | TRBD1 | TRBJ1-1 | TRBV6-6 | CASSYGPGTDDQKAFF | TGTGCCAGCAGTTACGGGCCCGGGACAGACGATCAAAAAGCTTTCTTT
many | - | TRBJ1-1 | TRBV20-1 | CSAVRRERDPEAFF | TGCAGTGCCGTAAGGCGGGAAAGGGACCCTGAAGCTTTCTTT
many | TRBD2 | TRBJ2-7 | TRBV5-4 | CASSPWTSGNYEQYF | TGTGCCAGCAGCCCCTGGACTAGCGGGAACTACGAGCAGTACTTC
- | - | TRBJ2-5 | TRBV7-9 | CASSLAADFQETQYF | TGTGCCAGCAGCTTAGCCGCGGACTTCCAAGAGACCCAGTACTTC
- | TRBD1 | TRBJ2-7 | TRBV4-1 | CASSLTTGAISYEQCF | TGCGCCAGCAGCCTCACGACAGGGGCCATTTCCTACGAGCAGTGCTTC
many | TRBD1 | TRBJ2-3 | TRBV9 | CASSSPGQGGPDTQYF | TGTGCCAGCAGCTCGCCGGGACAGGGTGGTCCAGATACGCAGTATTTT
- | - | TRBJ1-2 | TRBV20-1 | CSARRGMDYGYTF | TGCAGTGCTAGGAGGGGGATGGACTATGGCTACACCTTC
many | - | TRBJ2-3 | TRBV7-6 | CASSPEPDAGDTQYF | TGTGCCAGCAGCCCCGAGCCGGATGCAGGAGATACGCAGTATTTT
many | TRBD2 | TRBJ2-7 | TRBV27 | CASSLRGGEQYF | TGTGCCAGCAGTTTACGCGGGGGCGAGCAGTACTTC
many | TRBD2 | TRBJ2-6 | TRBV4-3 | CASSQEILAGYSGANVLTF | TGCGCCAGCAGCCAAGAAATTCTAGCGGGGTACTCTGGGGCCAACGTCCTGACTTTC
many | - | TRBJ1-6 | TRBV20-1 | CSARDLQGYNSPLHF | TGCAGTGCTAGAGATTTACAGGGCTATAATTCACCCCTCCACTTT
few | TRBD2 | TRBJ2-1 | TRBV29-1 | CSVEWLAGGRFYNEQFF | TGCAGCGTTGAATGGCTAGCGGGGGGTCGTTTCTACAATGAGCAGTTCTTC
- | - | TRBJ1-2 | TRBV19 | CASSETSRGYTF | TGTGCCAGTAGTGAAACGTCGCGAGGCTACACCTTC
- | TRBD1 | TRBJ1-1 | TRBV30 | CAWIQGAGTEAFF | TGTGCCTGGATCCAGGGGGCTGGGACTGAAGCTTTCTTT
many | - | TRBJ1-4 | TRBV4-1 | CASSQESTNEELFF | TGCGCCAGCAGCCAAGAGTCAACTAATGAAGAACTGTTTTTT
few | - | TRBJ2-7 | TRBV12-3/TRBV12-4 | CASSLTLASYEQYF | TGTGCCAGCAGTCTAACCCTTGCGTCCTACGAGCAGTACTTC